This entry lists 29 T cell receptor beta chains sequenced from one sample in a study of blood T cells in healthy people across ages. A second about 7 to 11 cycle PCR used barcoded and J-beta primers. MiXCR, run by TCRdb on the 5' RACE reads, gives a single entry per CDR3 protein. The sample lists around 990,000 distinct CDR3 sequences, almost 25% seen once, with around 0.7% in the top ten. The same data also contributed to another study, on T cells of mothers and their children.

Sequenced: blood. Receptor source: a girl aged 2 to 10 in good health.

This clonotype was recorded many times. The chain joins TRBV20-1 to TRBJ1-1; D is undetermined. Germline V gives CDR1 DFQATT, CDR2 SNEGSKA (reference sequence). V lost 0 bases and J 2 bases, leaving 16 bases between the germline ends. The CDR3 contains 16 residues. CDR3 loop: CSARDLGSAPNTEAFF. CDR3 coding DNA: TGCAGTGCTAGAGATCTGGGGTCGGCTCCAAACACTGAAGCTTTCTTT.

V usage is TRBV20-1 and J usage is TRBJ2-3, with a tentative D call TRBD1 (5 bases). The CDR3 is 17 amino acids. Germline CDR1 and CDR2: DFQATT and SNEGSKA (reference sequence). V was pared by 3 bases and J by 2 bases, with 21 bases between. CDR3 region: CSARERGARWVTDTQYF. The DNA for the CDR3 is TGCAGTGCTAGGGAACGTGGGGCTCGGTGGGTCACAGATACGCAGTATTTT.

This rearrangement joins TRBV28 to TRBJ2-3; D ambiguous. This CDR3 contains 15 residues. Germline-derived CDR1 and CDR2 are MDHEN and SYDVKM. V lost 6 bases, J lost 2 bases, and 15 bases lay in between. The CDR3 spells CASSQTDPDTDTQYF. CDR3 in DNA: TGTGCCAGCAGCCAAACGGACCCGGACACAGATACGCAGTATTTT.

This clonotype was seen a handful of times. The V gene is TRBV4-2, the J gene TRBJ1-1; the D is unclear. The V gene's germline CDR1 is LGHNA and CDR2 YNFKEQ. The V end lost 3 bases, the J end lost 0 bases, and 8 bases lay between the germline ends. The CDR3 is 14 amino acids. CDR3 bases: TGTGCCAGCAGCCACTTTGGGCTGAACACTGAAGCTTTCTTT. Protein sequence: CASSHFGLNTEAFF.

Comments on this clonotype: One end of the junction fails to match germline, which may point to a read error. V usage is TRBV5-1 and J usage is TRBJ2-5; either TRBD1 or TRBD2 may supply D (5 bases each). The CDR3 contains 13 residues. Germline assignment: CDR1 SGHRS and CDR2 YFSETQ. The CDR3: CASSLGTEEAQYF. DNA of the CDR3: TGCGCCAGCAGCCTCGGGACGGAAGAGGCCCAGTACTTC.

J is TRBJ2-1 and V is TRBV9; TRBD2 agrees at 9 bases. V lost 0 bases to trimming and J lost 5 bases; unmatched junction nucleotides: 9. This CDR3 comprises 17 residues. Looked up from germline, CDR1 is SGDLS and CDR2 is YYNGEE. The CDR3 is CASSVETAGGHNNEQFF. CDR3 nucleotide sequence: TGTGCCAGCAGCGTAGAGACAGCGGGGGGCCATAACAATGAGCAGTTCTTC.

This clonotype showed up just a few times. V gene TRBV3-1 combines with J gene TRBJ2-1, with D possibly being TRBD2 (5 bases). Trimming took 8 bases from V and 3 from J, leaving 11 bases between them. This CDR3 spans 13 amino acids. CDR1 and CDR2 from the germline V gene are LGHDT and YNNKEL (reference sequence). The CDR3 coding sequence is TGTGCCAGCGAAGAGACTAACTACAATGAGCAGTTCTTC. Residues: CASEETNYNEQFF.

The chain couples TRBV12-3 or TRBV12-4 to TRBJ2-5; D is perhaps TRBD2 (7 bases). Trimming stripped 6 bases from V and 2 bases from J, with 19 bases between. This CDR3 region has 16 residues. The CDR3, as DNA: TGTGCCAGCAGCCCCTATGGGGGGGCCTTACAAGAGACCCAGTACTTC. It encodes CASSPYGGALQETQYF.

The J gene is TRBJ2-5, the V gene TRBV7-3; 8 bases match TRBD2. The J call is in doubt because the DNA end fits TRBJ2-7 better. From germline, CDR1 is SGHTA and CDR2 FQGTGA. The CDR3 has 15 amino acids. CDR3 DNA sequence: TGTGCCAGCAGCTCCAGCGGGGGCTCTACTTACGAGCAGTACTTC. It is translated as CASSSSGGSTYEQYF.

The table lists this clonotype with a few counts. The CDR3 DNA is TGTGCCAGCAGTTCAAGGAGGGGGCGAGGGACTGAAGCTTTCTTT. This sequence encodes CASSSRRGRGTEAFF. The chain carries TRBV12-3 or TRBV12-4 and TRBJ1-1, with TRBD1 matching 7 bases. The CDR3 consists of 15 residues. V gave up 4 bases and J gave up 5 bases; unmatched junction bases: 10.

The chain joins TRBV12-3 or TRBV12-4 to TRBJ2-1; perhaps TRBD1 as D (6 bases). The V end was cut by 6 bases, the J end by 7 bases, with 16 bases between. CDR3 size: 14 residues. The CDR3 protein is CASRDSGQINEQFF. Here the CDR3 DNA reads TGTGCCAGCAGAGATTCTGGACAGATAAATGAGCAGTTCTTC.

The chain uses TRBV4-1 and TRBJ2-5; 9 nucleotides agree with TRBD2. Trimming at V came to 2 bases and at J to 5 bases, leaving 9 bases not matched to a gene. The length of the CDR3 is 16 residues. Germline CDR1 is MGHRA and CDR2 is YSYEKL. Written as DNA, the CDR3 is TGCGCCAGCAGCCAAAAGATAGCGGGAGCTAGGGAGACCCAGTACTTC. It codes for CASSQKIAGARETQYF.

This chain links TRBV25-1 with TRBJ2-5; a possible D gene is TRBD1 (5 bases). CDR1 is MGHDK and CDR2 is SYGVNS in the germline V gene. This CDR3 is built from 14 residues. Trimming cost V 1 base and J 3 bases, with 9 bases left between them. CDR3 coding DNA: TGTGCCAGCAGTGAATTGGTAGGGGAAGAGACCCAGTACTTC. This translates into CASSELVGEETQYF. Full variable domain (outside the CDR3, taken from reference TRBV25-1 and TRBJ2-5): EADIYQTPRYLVIGTGKKITLECSQTMGHDKMYWYQQDPGMELHLIHYSYGVNSTEKGDLSSESTVSRIRTEHFPLTLESARPSHTSQYLCASSELVGEETQYFGPGTRLLVL.

This chain uses TRBV11-2 with TRBJ2-3; TRBD1 matches 8 bases. V gave up 1 base and J gave up 4 bases; unmatched junction bases: 7. Germline CDR1 reads SGHAT; CDR2 reads FQNNGV. The CDR3 runs 16 residues. The DNA of the CDR3 is TGTGCCAGCAGCTTAGTGGGACAGGATATCGCAGATACGCAGTATTTT. Translated: CASSLVGQDIADTQYF.

This clonotype turned up a few times. The J gene is TRBJ2-4, the V gene TRBV5-1; no reliable D call. CDR1 SGHRS and CDR2 YFSETQ come from the germline V gene. V gave up 1 base and J gave up 9 bases, with 14 bases separating them. The CDR3 contains 14 residues. CDR3 protein: CASSLKIGEPIQYF. CDR3 DNA sequence: TGCGCCAGCAGCTTGAAAATTGGTGAACCCATTCAGTACTTC.

A few counts support this clonotype. This CDR3 reads CSVSTAGGASNQPQHF. The DNA for the CDR3 is TGCAGCGTATCAACGGCGGGGGGCGCCTCAAATCAGCCCCAGCATTTT. The chain recombines TRBV29-1 with TRBJ1-5; D is possibly TRBD1 (6 bases). V was trimmed by 6 bases and J by 4 bases, leaving 22 bases between them. There are 16 residues in the CDR3. Germline V gene data show CDR1 as SQVTM and CDR2 as ANQGSEA.

A few counts support this clonotype. An end of the junction differs from the germline gene, which may be a read error. The CDR3: CATSRSSLGQGSAQRHPNF. CDR3 DNA: TGTGCCACCAGCAGATCATCTCTGGGACAGGGAAGCGCACAAAGACACCCAAATTTT. The rearrangement joins TRBV15 to TRBJ1-3, with 9 bases identical to TRBD1. This CDR3 is 19 amino acids long. Germline CDR1 and CDR2: LNHNV and YYDKDF (reference sequence). The variable domain in full, with the rest retrieved from reference TRBV15 and TRBJ1-3, is DAMVIQNPRYQVTQFGKPVTLSCSQTLNHNVMYWYQQKSSQAPKLLFHYYDKDFNNEADTPDNFQSRRPNTSFCFLDIRSPGLGDTAMYLCATSRSSLGQGSAQRHPNFGEGSWLTVV.

This clonotype was found a few times. V and J are TRBV5-1 and TRBJ1-2; D call uncertain. The CDR3 spans 13 residues. V lost 0 bases and J 7 bases, leaving 10 bases between the germline ends. Germline loops: CDR1 SGHRS, CDR2 YFSETQ. The DNA for the CDR3 is TGCGCCAGCAGCTTGGCCGACACACGTGGCTACACCTTC. Translated: CASSLADTRGYTF.

This chain connects TRBV28 to TRBJ2-7; perhaps TRBD1 as D (5 bases). Germline V gives CDR1 MDHEN, CDR2 SYDVKM. CDR3 length equals 13 residues. Deletions cut 4 bases from V and 2 bases from J, with 9 bases between. In nucleotides, the CDR3 is TGTGCCAGCAGTTCAGGGATCCCCTACGAGCAGTACTTC. Its protein product is CASSSGIPYEQYF.

V and J are TRBV7-6 and TRBJ2-3; D is unresolved. The germline gives CDR1 SGHVS, CDR2 FNYEAQ. The CDR3 contains 14 residues. V lost 1 base and J lost 5, with 10 bases in between. The CDR3 coding sequence is TGTGCCAGCAGCTTAGGAATAGATGGAGATACGCAGTATTTT. Encoded protein: CASSLGIDGDTQYF. The full variable domain, in which reference TRBV7-6 and TRBJ2-3 provide the parts outside the CDR3, is GAGVSQSPRYKVTKRGQDVALRCDPISGHVSLYWYRQALGQGPEFLTYFNYEAQQDKSGLPNDRFSAERPEGSISTLTIQRTEQRDSAMYRCASSLGIDGDTQYFGPGTRLTVL.

This clonotype was counted between two and nine times. The chain joins TRBV27 to TRBJ2-5; 10 bases are shared with TRBD1. With the DNA end fitting TRBJ2-7 better, the J assignment may be wrong. Per the germline V gene, CDR1 is MNHEY and CDR2 is SMNVEV (reference sequence). The CDR3 has 18 residues. This CDR3 reads CASSTGTGVNHHLGEQYF. CDR3 sequence (DNA): TGTGCCAGCAGCACCGGGACAGGGGTGAACCACCATCTGGGCGAGCAGTACTTC.

Only a few counts were recorded for this clonotype. The V gene is TRBV7-2, the J gene TRBJ1-6; D perhaps matches TRBD1 (5 bases). V was trimmed by 1 base and J by 2 bases, leaving 6 bases between them. Germline CDR1 reads SGHTA; CDR2 reads FQGNSA. The CDR3 contains 15 residues. The CDR3 region is CASSLEQAYNSPLHF. The CDR3, as DNA: TGTGCCAGCAGCTTAGAACAGGCCTATAATTCACCCCTCCACTTT.

The sample holds a few counts of this clonotype. This sequence joins TRBV6-5 and TRBJ1-2; D is perhaps TRBD1 (6 bases). The V gene's germline CDR1 is MNHEY and CDR2 SVGAGI. This CDR3 has 11 amino acids. Trimming stripped 7 bases from V and 8 bases from J, with 11 bases between. The CDR3 sequence is CASMLGGGYTF. CDR3 nucleotides: TGTGCCAGCATGTTGGGGGGCGGCTACACCTTC.

CDR3: CASSPNVGVRANVLTF. CDR3 bases: TGTGCCAGCAGCCCTAACGTGGGGGTTCGGGCCAACGTCCTGACTTTC. The chain joins TRBV11-2 to TRBJ2-6, with D perhaps being TRBD1 or TRBD2 (5 bases each). CDR1 SGHAT and CDR2 FQNNGV come from the germline V gene. V was cut by 5 bases and J by 5 bases, with 16 bases left in between. CDR3 length equals 16 residues.

This rearrangement joins TRBV7-9 to TRBJ2-5; D is unclear. Per germline, CDR1 SEHNR and CDR2 FQNEAQ (reference sequence). There are 13 residues in the CDR3. Trimming took 0 bases from V and 5 from J, leaving 7 bases between them. CDR3: CASSLALSETQYF. CDR3 nucleotide sequence: TGTGCCAGCAGCTTAGCGCTGTCGGAGACCCAGTACTTC.

This clonotype was picked up a small number of times. CDR3 sequence reads: CASSTPYSETPSFF. In DNA, the CDR3 is TGTGCCAGCAGTACCCCCTATTCGGAAACCCCCTCCTTTTTT. The chain links TRBV6-2 or TRBV6-3 to TRBJ2-2; no definite D call. Germline V lookup: CDR1 MNHEY, CDR2 SVGEGT. The ends were cut back, 5 bases at V and 17 bases at J, with 24 bases in the middle. This CDR3 spans 14 amino acids.

A few counts support this clonotype. The rearrangement links TRBV7-9 to TRBJ2-1, with TRBD2 matching over 15 bases. The germline V gene encodes CDR1 SEHNR and CDR2 FQNEAQ (reference sequence). The CDR3 extends over 19 amino acids. With 4 bases clipped from V and 1 base from J, the junction kept 8 bases outside the gene matches. In DNA form, the CDR3 reads TGTGCCAGCAGCTCGGGACTAGCGGGAGGTCTAACGTCCTACAATGAGCAGTTCTTC. It codes for CASSSGLAGGLTSYNEQFF.

The chain links TRBV28 to TRBJ2-7; tentative D call: TRBD1 (5 bases). The CDR3 totals 14 residues. Trimming shortened V by 5 bases and J by 2 bases, and 13 bases separated the two germline ends. CDR1 and CDR2 from the germline V gene are MDHEN and SYDVKM. The CDR3 here is CASSPRTNPYEQYF. CDR3 nucleotide sequence: TGTGCCAGCAGTCCGCGGACAAATCCCTACGAGCAGTACTTC.

The chain uses TRBV25-1 and TRBJ2-5; possibly TRBD2 for D (5 bases). The J call is in doubt because the DNA end fits TRBJ2-1 better. CDR1 and CDR2 (germline): MGHDK, SYGVNS. This CDR3 contains 16 residues. The CDR3, as DNA: TGTGCCAGCAGTGAATTTTTTGCTTCCCCGGGAAAGGAGCAGTTCTTC. This codes for CASSEFFASPGKEQFF.